A selection of T cell receptor beta chains follows, all from one sample in a study of cytomegalovirus exposure and HLA in healthy donors. Measured with immunoSEQ multiplex PCR; TCRdb has only the in-frame clones, and not every one. The data hold roughly 120,000 clones, with around 67% observed a single time. The specimen was PBMCs. The receptors derive from a man aged 55-75 years in good health and CMV-seropositive. Each CDR3 is given without its conserved first and last residue.

J gene	V gene	CDR3 protein
TRBJ1-2	TRBV27	ASRGTGGFNYGYT
TRBJ1-6	TRBV18	ASSPLDSKTAQGGSPLH
TRBJ2-2	TRBV9	ASSVAGVPGELF
TRBJ1-3	TRBV10-3	AISRQRPSPGNTIY
TRBJ2-2	TRBV19	ASSIRSPLTGELF
TRBJ2-2	TRBV2	ASRGLAGTGELF
TRBJ1-6	TRBV5-1	ASRASGTGPNSPLH
TRBJ2-7	TRBV27	ASSLAGGLQNEQY
TRBJ2-3	TRBV2	ASTQDREGHGTQY
TRBJ2-5	TRBV7-7	ASSSRGQGRGETQY
TRBJ2-3	TRBV29-1	SVTPGSAVADTQY
TRBJ1-1	TRBV29-1	SVGGGNREAF
TRBJ2-5	TRBV5-1	ASSLGGGGFQETQY
TRBJ1-3	TRBV28	ASRGFEEAGNTIY
TRBJ2-3	TRBV2	ASSERGFTDTQY
TRBJ1-5	TRBV27	ASSLSGHIDQPQH
TRBJ2-7	TRBV6-1	ASSLDLGGYEQY
TRBJ2-5	TRBV5-1	ASSRDSMQETQY
TRBJ1-2	TRBV5-1	ASSPGGGGRGYT
TRBJ2-5	TRBV6-5	ASSYFGGGSETQY
TRBJ2-3	TRBV19	ASSIEKTGGRNTQY
TRBJ2-7	TRBV7-3	ASSLVSVSYEQY
TRBJ1-6	TRBV7-3	ASSVRGPYNSPLH
TRBJ1-2	TRBV5-6	ASSWGQGEGYT
TRBJ2-7	TRBV11-2	ASSLVVDRGGAEQY
TRBJ2-3	TRBV11-2	ASSLAGGSTDTQY
TRBJ2-1	TRBV28	ASSPILIAGGWNEQF
TRBJ2-5	TRBV15	ATSRGRWSGGAQETQY
TRBJ1-2	TRBV9	ASSVSTGAIGGYT
TRBJ2-7	TRBV2	ASNGGGASYEQY